A single sample is the source of the 32 T cell receptor beta chains below, sequenced in a study of blood T cell repertoires in COVID-19. Using immunoSEQ multiplex PCR, the repertoire was profiled, and TCRdb retains in-frame clones only, with some absent. The table has 250,000 or so clones, more than 80% seen once. Sample: peripheral blood. Every receptor here comes from a man aged 30-40 years with COVID-19, enrolled during active disease.

The rearrangement uses TRBV4-2 and TRBJ1-6; the match to TRBD1 covers 7 bases. The germline CDR1 and CDR2 sequences are LGHNA and YNFKEQ. Germline trimming cut 5 bases from V and 4 bases from J; bases unmatched to any gene: 5. CDR3 length equals 15 residues. The CDR3 reads CASSYEGAYNSPLHF. Written as DNA, the CDR3 is TGTGCCAGCAGCTACGAGGGGGCATATAATTCACCCCTCCACTTT.

The chain links TRBV27 to TRBJ1-1; D is possibly TRBD1 (5 bases). Germline V gives CDR1 MNHEY, CDR2 SMNVEV (reference sequence). Trimming shortened V by 3 bases and J by 1 base, and 12 bases separated the two germline ends. The CDR3 runs to 15 residues. CDR3 loop: CASSFLTTGNTEAFF. The CDR3 region has the DNA TGTGCCAGCAGTTTCCTAACTACAGGGAACACTGAAGCTTTCTTT.

The chain combines TRBV15 with TRBJ2-4, with 8 bases identical to TRBD2. In germline, CDR1 is LNHNV, CDR2 YYDKDF (reference sequence). This CDR3 is built from 16 residues. The junction had 10 bases not matched to a gene; V was cut back by 3 bases and J by 6 bases. The CDR3 sequence: CATSSLPGGVGNIQYF. CDR3 nucleotides: TGTGCCACCAGCAGCCTCCCCGGGGGGGTTGGAAACATTCAGTACTTC.

The genes are TRBV28 and TRBJ2-1, with 10 bases that match TRBD2. The CDR3 spans 17 residues. From germline, CDR1 is MDHEN and CDR2 SYDVKM. With V trimmed by 2 bases and J by 6 bases, 10 bases remained unmatched. This CDR3 is CASSLHNLAGESNEQFF. The DNA for the CDR3 is TGTGCCAGCAGTTTACACAATCTAGCGGGGGAAAGCAATGAGCAGTTCTTC.

This chain joins TRBV9 and TRBJ1-1; 11 bases map to TRBD1. CDR1 SGDLS and CDR2 YYNGEE come from the germline V gene. The CDR3 consists of 15 residues. Germline trimming cut 4 bases from V and 5 bases from J; bases unmatched to any gene: 7. For the CDR3, the DNA is TGTGCCAGCAGCCGCCTTGGGACAGGGGGTACTGAAGCTTTCTTT. It codes for CASSRLGTGGTEAFF.

This clone has just one count. One end of the junction is discordant with germline, which a read error may explain. This chain joins TRBV7-3 and TRBJ2-3; maybe TRBD2 (5 bases). Per germline, CDR1 SGHTA and CDR2 FQGTGA. The length of the CDR3 is 15 residues. The CDR3 here is CASSLTHSGISTQYF. CDR3 in DNA: TGTGCCAGCAGCCTAACCCACTCCGGGATATCTACGCAGTATTTT.

The chain links TRBV5-1 to TRBJ1-5; possibly TRBD1 for D (5 bases). The ends were cut back, 0 bases at V and 4 bases at J, with 11 bases in the middle. CDR1 is SGHRS, CDR2 YFSETQ, per germline. The CDR3 is 15 amino acids. The CDR3 coding sequence is TGCGCCAGCAGCTTGGGGGACTCCCCTAATCAGCCCCAGCATTTT. It codes for CASSLGDSPNQPQHF.

On this clone itself: The sample carries other DNA sequences with the same CDR3. This chain joins TRBV18 and TRBJ1-1, with D possibly TRBD1 on 6 matching bases. From germline, CDR1 is KGHSH and CDR2 LQKENI. The CDR3 is 12 amino acids. V was clipped by 6 bases and J by 1 base, with 6 bases between them. As DNA, the CDR3 is TGTGCCAGCTCGGGACAGAACACTGAAGCTTTCTTT. Its protein is CASSGQNTEAFF.

The chain couples TRBV19 to TRBJ2-7; tentatively, D is TRBD1 (5 bases). This CDR3 has 15 amino acids. V shed 4 bases and J shed 4 bases, with 17 bases lying between them. CDR1 is LNHDA and CDR2 is SQIVND in the germline V gene (reference sequence). CDR3 residues: CASSTVGVRYYEQYF. For the CDR3, the DNA is TGTGCCAGTAGTACGGTAGGGGTCCGATATTACGAGCAGTACTTC.

With regard to this clone: The junction shows a germline mismatch at one end, possibly a read error. The V gene is TRBV20-1, the J gene TRBJ1-2, with TRBD1 matching 7 bases. The CDR3 runs to 11 residues. Germline V CDR1 and CDR2: DFQATT, SNEGSKA (reference sequence). The CDR3 DNA sequence: TGCAGTGCTAGCTTAGAGGACAGGCCAAACTTC. Residues: CSASLEDRPNF.

This clone was counted a single time. The chain recombines TRBV6-6 with TRBJ1-4; possible D gene TRBD1, 6 bases. The V and J ends lost 6 bases and 2 bases respectively, with 16 bases between them. The CDR3 is 16 residues long. Germline-derived CDR1 and CDR2 are MNHNY and SVGAGI (reference sequence). The CDR3 sequence: CASSQGQLGTNEKLFF. DNA of the CDR3: TGTGCCAGCAGCCAAGGACAGCTGGGGACTAATGAAAAACTGTTTTTT.

This clone came up once. The chain has TRBV5-4 and TRBJ2-5, with D maybe TRBD1 (6 bases). The CDR3 loop spans 14 amino acids. In germline, CDR1 is SGHNT, CDR2 YYREEE (reference sequence). The V and J ends lost 0 bases and 5 bases respectively, with 11 bases between them. The CDR3 is CASSLEAGDETQYF. CDR3 coding DNA: TGTGCCAGCAGCTTGGAGGCAGGGGATGAGACCCAGTACTTC.

V usage is TRBV7-3 and J usage is TRBJ1-6; 9 nucleotides line up with TRBD1. The CDR3 totals 14 residues. Germline CDR1 SGHTA, CDR2 FQGTGA. J gave up 7 bases and V 4 bases, and 2 bases lay outside the gene matches. The chain's CDR3 is CASSSGTGNSPLHF. The CDR3, as DNA: TGTGCCAGCAGCTCCGGGACAGGGAATTCACCCCTCCACTTT. The whole variable domain, remainder taken from reference TRBV7-3 and TRBJ1-6, is GAGVSQTPSNKVTEKGKYVELRCDPISGHTALYWYRQSLGQGPEFLIYFQGTGAADDSGLPNDRFFAVRPEGSVSTLKIQRTERGDSAVYLCASSSGTGNSPLHFGNGTRLTVT.

This chain uses TRBV10-3 with TRBJ1-6; the D gene is possibly TRBD1 (6 bases). Trimming cost V 2 bases and J 8 bases, with 16 bases left between them. Looked up from germline, CDR1 is ENHRY and CDR2 is SYGVKD. CDR3 size: 16 residues. CDR3 DNA: TGTGCCATCAGTGAGCGCTGGGGGAACAGGGATTCACCCCTCCACTTT. Translation: CAISERWGNRDSPLHF.

The chain couples TRBV5-1 to TRBJ1-2; D uncertain. Trimming pared 2 bases from V and 6 bases from J, leaving 20 bases between. This CDR3 contains 16 residues. CDR1 SGHRS and CDR2 YFSETQ come from the germline V gene. The CDR3 is CASSFVGGLSVDGYTF. CDR3 nucleotides: TGCGCCAGCAGCTTCGTTGGAGGTTTGTCGGTGGATGGCTACACCTTC.

This rearrangement joins TRBV10-3 to TRBJ1-5, with a weak D call TRBD1 (5 bases). Between the trimmed V and J ends, which lost 5 bases and 2 bases, there was a span of 10 bases. Germline V gene data show CDR1 as ENHRY and CDR2 as SYGVKD. The CDR3 spans 14 residues. Written as DNA, the CDR3 is TGTGCCATCAGTCCGGGGGTTGGCAATCAGCCCCAGCATTTT. It codes for CAISPGVGNQPQHF.

The chain has TRBV27 and TRBJ1-6; TRBD1 is a possible D gene (6 bases). CDR3 length: 16 amino acids. Per the germline V gene, CDR1 is MNHEY and CDR2 is SMNVEV (reference sequence). The germline V and J ends were trimmed by 3 bases and 3 bases, with 12 bases remaining between them. The CDR3 DNA sequence: TGTGCCAGCAGTTTGACGGGACACAGCTATAATTCACCCCTCCACTTT. As protein: CASSLTGHSYNSPLHF.

V is TRBV12-3 or TRBV12-4 and J is TRBJ1-1, with D hard to call. The CDR3 has 13 amino acids. Between the trimmed V and J ends, which lost 2 bases and 5 bases, there was a span of 9 bases. The CDR3 nucleotides read TGTGCCAGCAGTTTACCGGGTATTACTGAAGCTTTCTTT. This gives the protein CASSLPGITEAFF.

The CDR3 DNA follows: TGTGCCAGCAGCCAAGCAGCGGGGGGCTTTTCACCCCTCCACTTT. It translates to CASSQAAGGFSPLHF. The chain is built from TRBV3-1 (or the pseudogene TRBV3-2) and TRBJ1-6; D may be TRBD1 (6 bases). Trimming cost V 1 base and J 9 bases, with 13 bases left between them. Germline values: CDR1 LGHDT, CDR2 YNNKEL (reference sequence). CDR3 length: 15 residues.

The V and J genes are TRBV7-2 and TRBJ2-4; perhaps TRBD1 as D (6 bases). V dropped 0 bases and J dropped 8 bases, with 17 bases sitting between them. CDR1 is SGHTA, CDR2 FQGNSA, per germline. The CDR3 has 16 residues. Here the CDR3 reads CASSLAGGSLGDIQYF. DNA for the CDR3: TGTGCCAGCAGCTTAGCTGGGGGCAGCCTTGGGGACATTCAGTACTTC.

This clone was picked up one time. The rearrangement links TRBV6-2 or TRBV6-3 to TRBJ1-2, with a weak D call TRBD1 (6 bases). The CDR3 sequence is 16 residues long. The ends were cut back, 4 bases at V and 3 bases at J, with 18 bases in the middle. Germline CDR1 reads MNHEY; CDR2 reads SVGEGT. The CDR3 spells CASSSAGGPQDYGYTF. The CDR3 coding sequence is TGTGCCAGCAGTTCGGCGGGGGGCCCACAGGACTATGGCTACACCTTC.

This clone was observed once. The J gene is TRBJ2-1, the V gene TRBV19, with a tentative D call TRBD1 (7 bases). This CDR3 region has 16 residues. V lost 0 bases, J lost 7 bases, and 16 bases lay in between. The germline gives CDR1 LNHDA, CDR2 SQIVND (reference sequence). The CDR3 is CASSIDLLAGGNEQFF. The CDR3 DNA is TGTGCCAGTAGTATAGATCTCCTAGCAGGGGGGAATGAGCAGTTCTTC.

This chain joins TRBV7-8 and TRBJ2-1; the match to TRBD2 covers 12 bases. CDR3 length: 16 amino acids. Germline-derived CDR1 and CDR2 are SGHVS and FQNEAQ. J was trimmed by 6 bases and V by 4 bases; bases with no gene match: 7. The CDR3 nucleotides read TGTGCCAGCAGCTCCCGACTAGCGGGGGTTCCCAATGAGCAGTTCTTC. Protein sequence: CASSSRLAGVPNEQFF.

The chain combines TRBV12-5 with TRBJ2-2, with unresolved D. The CDR3 sequence is 15 residues long. Germline V gene data show CDR1 as LGHNT and CDR2 as FRNRAP. V lost 6 bases, J lost 5 bases, and 16 bases lay in between. This CDR3 is CASGPEELWTGELFF. The CDR3 nucleotides are TGTGCTAGTGGCCCCGAGGAGCTATGGACCGGGGAGCTGTTTTTT.

This clone was observed a handful of times. The chain couples TRBV5-6 to TRBJ2-2; D might be TRBD1 (5 bases). Trimming left V 4 bases short and J 4 bases short, with 17 bases between. The germline V gene encodes CDR1 SGHDT and CDR2 YYEEEE. This CDR3 spans 16 amino acids. This chain's CDR3 is CASSRPQGMGTGELFF. DNA for the CDR3: TGTGCCAGCAGCCGGCCCCAGGGTATGGGCACCGGGGAGCTGTTTTTT.

The J gene is TRBJ2-7, the V gene TRBV7-3; 7 bases are shared with TRBD2. Germline V gene data show CDR1 as SGHTA and CDR2 as FQGTGA. V lost 5 bases, J lost 6 bases, and 10 bases stayed unmatched. The CDR3 extends over 14 amino acids. The CDR3 loop reads CASSPTSGGREQYF. CDR3 DNA sequence: TGTGCCAGCAGCCCCACCTCGGGAGGACGCGAGCAGTACTTC. The full variable domain, completed using reference TRBV7-3 and TRBJ2-7, is GAGVSQTPSNKVTEKGKYVELRCDPISGHTALYWYRQSLGQGPEFLIYFQGTGAADDSGLPNDRFFAVRPEGSVSTLKIQRTERGDSAVYLCASSPTSGGREQYFGPGTRLTVT.

This clone is a singleton in its sample. The V call is TRBV18, the J call TRBJ2-7; 11 bases are a match to TRBD2. The CDR3 spans 15 residues. Germline values: CDR1 KGHSH, CDR2 LQKENI. V trimming: 4 bases; J trimming: 4 bases; junction bases outside the gene matches: 6. The CDR3 region is CASSHPASGRYEQYF. The CDR3 bases are TGTGCCAGCTCACACCCGGCTAGCGGGAGGTACGAGCAGTACTTC. The whole variable domain, remainder taken from reference TRBV18 and TRBJ2-7, is NAGVMQNPRHLVRRRGQEARLRCSPMKGHSHVYWYRQLPEEGLKFMVYLQKENIIDESGMPKERFSAEFPKEGPSILRIQQVVRGDSAAYFCASSHPASGRYEQYFGPGTRLTVT.

The rearrangement links TRBV7-2 to TRBJ1-3; 10 bases match TRBD1. Germline values: CDR1 SGHTA, CDR2 FQGNSA. V trimming: 5 bases; J trimming: 7 bases; junction bases outside the gene matches: 14. This CDR3 spans 17 amino acids. CDR3 in DNA: TGTGCCAGCAGCCCGTTGACAGGGGGCGCAGAGGTTAACACCATATATTTT. This sequence encodes CASSPLTGGAEVNTIYF.

The chain joins TRBV15 to TRBJ1-2, with 9 bases aligning to TRBD1. Trimming at V came to 0 bases and at J to 0 bases, leaving 8 bases not matched to a gene. Germline assignment: CDR1 LNHNV and CDR2 YYDKDF (reference sequence). CDR3 length equals 18 residues. The CDR3 nucleotides are TGTGCCACCAGCAGAGATACAGGGGGCTGGGCCTCTAACTATGGCTACACCTTC. Residues: CATSRDTGGWASNYGYTF.

The genes are TRBV4-2 and TRBJ2-7; 8 bases line up with TRBD2. V trimming: 0 bases; J trimming: 3 bases; junction bases outside the gene matches: 10. Per germline, CDR1 LGHNA and CDR2 YNFKEQ. This CDR3 spans 17 amino acids. The CDR3 coding sequence is TGTGCCAGCAGCCAAGATTGGGGCGGGAGGACGAACTACGAGCAGTACTTC. Protein sequence: CASSQDWGGRTNYEQYF.

This chain uses TRBV7-3 with TRBJ1-1, with unresolved D. The CDR3 loop spans 15 amino acids. Germline CDR1 and CDR2: SGHTA and FQGTGA. The V end was cut by 4 bases, the J end by 0 bases, with 12 bases between. Here the CDR3 DNA reads TGTGCCAGCAGCTCTCAGTCAGGTATGAACACTGAAGCTTTCTTT. Translating it yields CASSSQSGMNTEAFF.

The chain has TRBV6-2 or TRBV6-3 and TRBJ2-5, with 11 nucleotides matching TRBD2. The germline gives CDR1 MNHEY, CDR2 SVGEGT. Trimming at V came to 0 bases and at J to 4 bases, leaving 7 bases not matched to a gene. The CDR3 is 17 residues long. The chain's CDR3 is CASSYSIALAGGETQYF. CDR3 bases: TGTGCCAGCAGTTACTCGATTGCCCTAGCGGGGGGAGAGACCCAGTACTTC.